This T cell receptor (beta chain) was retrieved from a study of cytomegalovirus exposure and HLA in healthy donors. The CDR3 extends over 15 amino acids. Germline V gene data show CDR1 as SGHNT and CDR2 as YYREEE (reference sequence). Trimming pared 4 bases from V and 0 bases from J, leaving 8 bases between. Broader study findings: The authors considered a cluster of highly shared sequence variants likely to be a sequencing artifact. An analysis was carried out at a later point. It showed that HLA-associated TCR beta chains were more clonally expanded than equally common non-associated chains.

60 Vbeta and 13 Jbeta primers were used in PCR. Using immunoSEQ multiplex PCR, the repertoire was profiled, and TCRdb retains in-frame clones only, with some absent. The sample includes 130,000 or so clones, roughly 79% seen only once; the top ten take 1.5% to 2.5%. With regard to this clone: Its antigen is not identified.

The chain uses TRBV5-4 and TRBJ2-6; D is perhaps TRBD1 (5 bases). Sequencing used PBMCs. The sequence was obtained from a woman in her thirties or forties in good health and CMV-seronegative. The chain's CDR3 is CASSLDSSGANVLTF. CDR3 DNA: TGTGCCAGCAGCCTAGACAGCTCTGGGGCCAACGTCCTGACTTTC.